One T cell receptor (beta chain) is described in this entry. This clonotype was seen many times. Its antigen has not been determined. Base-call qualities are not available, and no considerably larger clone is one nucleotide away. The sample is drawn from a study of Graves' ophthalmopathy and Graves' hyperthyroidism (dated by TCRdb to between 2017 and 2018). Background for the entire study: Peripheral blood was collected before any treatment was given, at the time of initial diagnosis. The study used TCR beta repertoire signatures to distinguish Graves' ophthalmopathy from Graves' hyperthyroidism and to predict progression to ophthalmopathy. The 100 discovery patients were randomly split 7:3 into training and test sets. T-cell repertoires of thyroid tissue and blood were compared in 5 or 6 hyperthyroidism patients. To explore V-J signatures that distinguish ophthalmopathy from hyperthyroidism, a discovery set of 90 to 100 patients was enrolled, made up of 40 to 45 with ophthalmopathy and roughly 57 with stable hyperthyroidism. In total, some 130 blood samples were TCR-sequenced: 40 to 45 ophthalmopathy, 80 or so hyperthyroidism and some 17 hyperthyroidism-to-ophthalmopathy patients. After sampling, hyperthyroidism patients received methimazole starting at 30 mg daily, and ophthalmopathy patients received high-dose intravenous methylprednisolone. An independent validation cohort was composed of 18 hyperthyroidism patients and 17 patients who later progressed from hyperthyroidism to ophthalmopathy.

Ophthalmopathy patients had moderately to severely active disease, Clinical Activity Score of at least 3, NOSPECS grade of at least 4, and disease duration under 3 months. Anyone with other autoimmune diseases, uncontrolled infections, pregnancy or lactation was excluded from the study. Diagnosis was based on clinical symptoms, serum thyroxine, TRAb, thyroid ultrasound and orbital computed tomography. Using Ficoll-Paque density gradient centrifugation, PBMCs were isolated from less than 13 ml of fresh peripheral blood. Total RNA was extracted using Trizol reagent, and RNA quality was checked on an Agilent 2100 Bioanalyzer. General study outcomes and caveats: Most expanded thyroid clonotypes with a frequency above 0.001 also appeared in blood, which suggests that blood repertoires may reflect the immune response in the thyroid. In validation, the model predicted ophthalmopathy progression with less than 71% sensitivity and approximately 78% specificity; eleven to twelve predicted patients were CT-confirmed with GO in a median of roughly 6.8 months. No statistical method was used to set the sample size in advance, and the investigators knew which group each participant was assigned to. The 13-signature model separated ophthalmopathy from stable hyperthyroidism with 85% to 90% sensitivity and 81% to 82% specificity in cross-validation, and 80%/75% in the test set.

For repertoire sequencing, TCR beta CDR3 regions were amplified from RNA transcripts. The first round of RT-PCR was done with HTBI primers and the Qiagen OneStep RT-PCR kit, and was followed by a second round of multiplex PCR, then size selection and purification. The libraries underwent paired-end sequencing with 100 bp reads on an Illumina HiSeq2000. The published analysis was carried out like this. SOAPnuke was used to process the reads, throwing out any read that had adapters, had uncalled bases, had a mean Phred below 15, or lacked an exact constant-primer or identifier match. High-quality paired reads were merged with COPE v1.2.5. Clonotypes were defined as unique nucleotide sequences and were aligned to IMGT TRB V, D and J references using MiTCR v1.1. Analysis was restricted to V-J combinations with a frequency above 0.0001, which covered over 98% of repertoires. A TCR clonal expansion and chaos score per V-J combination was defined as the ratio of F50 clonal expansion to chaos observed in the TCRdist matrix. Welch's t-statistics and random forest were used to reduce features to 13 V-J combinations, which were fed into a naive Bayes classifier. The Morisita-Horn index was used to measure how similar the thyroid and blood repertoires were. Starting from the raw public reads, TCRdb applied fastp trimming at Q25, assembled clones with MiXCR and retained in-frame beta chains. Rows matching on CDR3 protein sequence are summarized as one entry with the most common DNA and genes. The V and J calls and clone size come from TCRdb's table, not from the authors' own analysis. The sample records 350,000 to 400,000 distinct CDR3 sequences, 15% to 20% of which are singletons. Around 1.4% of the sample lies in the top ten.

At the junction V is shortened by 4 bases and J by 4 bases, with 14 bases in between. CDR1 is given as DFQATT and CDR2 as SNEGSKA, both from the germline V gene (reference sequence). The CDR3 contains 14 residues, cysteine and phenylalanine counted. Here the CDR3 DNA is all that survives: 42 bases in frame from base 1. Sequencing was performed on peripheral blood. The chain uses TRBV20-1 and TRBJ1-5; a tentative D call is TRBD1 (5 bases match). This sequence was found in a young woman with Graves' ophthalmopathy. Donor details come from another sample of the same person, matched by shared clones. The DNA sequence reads TGCAGTGCTAAAATCCGGGACGTAAATCAGCCCCAGCATTTT. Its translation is CSAKIRDVNQPQHF.